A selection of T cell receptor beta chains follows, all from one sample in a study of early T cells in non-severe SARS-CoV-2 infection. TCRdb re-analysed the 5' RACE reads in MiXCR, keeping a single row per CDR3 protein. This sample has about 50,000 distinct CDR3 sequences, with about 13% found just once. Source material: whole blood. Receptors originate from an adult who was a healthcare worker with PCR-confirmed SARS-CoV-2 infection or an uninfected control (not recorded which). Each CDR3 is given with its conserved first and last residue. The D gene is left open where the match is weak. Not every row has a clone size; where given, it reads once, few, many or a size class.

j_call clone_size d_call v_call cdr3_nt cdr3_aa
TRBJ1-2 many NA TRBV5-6 TGTGCCAGCAGCTTCTTACACAGTAACTATGGCTACACCTTC CASSFLHSNYGYTF
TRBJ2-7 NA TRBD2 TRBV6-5 TGTGCCAGCAGTTACGGACCGGGAGGGCCGTACGAGCAGTACTTC CASSYGPGGPYEQYF
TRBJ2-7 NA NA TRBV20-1 TGCAGTGCTAGAGCCTTTACAGGACTGGGAGTCGGACAGTACTTC CSARAFTGLGVGQYF
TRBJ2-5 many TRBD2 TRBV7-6 TGTGCCAGCAGCCGGGGACTAGCGGAAGAGACCCAGTACTTC CASSRGLAEETQYF
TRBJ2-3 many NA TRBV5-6 TGTGCCAGCAGCTTGATGAAGACAGAGCCCACAGATACGCAGTATTTT CASSLMKTEPTDTQYF
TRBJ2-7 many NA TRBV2 TGTGCCAGCAGTCCAGGGACTGGGCACTACGAGCAGTACTTC CASSPGTGHYEQYF
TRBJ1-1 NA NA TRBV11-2 TGTGCCAGCAGCCTAATGGGGGTCTTACAGAACACTGAAGCTTTCTTT CASSLMGVLQNTEAFF
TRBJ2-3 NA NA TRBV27 TGTGCCAGCAGTTTGGCAGGGAGCACAGATACGCAGTATTTT CASSLAGSTDTQYF
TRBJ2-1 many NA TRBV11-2 TGTGCCAGCAGCTTACGGGACTCTCCCAACAATGAGCAGTTCTTC CASSLRDSPNNEQFF
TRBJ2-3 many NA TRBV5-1 TGCGCCAGCAGCTTGGGGCTGACAGTGCGGGGCACAGATACGCAGTATTTT CASSLGLTVRGTDTQYF
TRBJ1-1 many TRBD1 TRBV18 TGTGCCAGCTCCCGGGACAGGGAGAACACTGAAGCTTTCTTT CASSRDRENTEAFF
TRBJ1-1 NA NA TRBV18 TGTGCCAGCTCACCAGATATTTACAGGGACACTGAAGCTTTCTTT CASSPDIYRDTEAFF
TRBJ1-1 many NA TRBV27 TGTGCCAGCAGTTTTATGGGAGACACTGAAGCTTTCTTT CASSFMGDTEAFF